The present T cell receptor (beta chain) was sequenced within a study of blood T cell repertoires in COVID-19. V lost 4 bases, J lost 10 bases, and 7 bases stayed unmatched. The CDR3 extends over 13 amino acids. In germline, CDR1 is SGHKS, CDR2 YYEKEE (reference sequence). Libraries were prepared by immunoSEQ multiplex PCR; TCRdb keeps only in-frame clonotypes and omits some of them. The table shows 40,000 or so clones, with around 75% occurring only once. The rearrangement uses TRBV5-5 and TRBJ2-2, with 7 positions matching TRBD1. This clonotype was obtained from a man older than 75 with acute or convalescent COVID-19. The sequencing input was peripheral blood. This CDR3 reads CASSPDRSEELFF. CDR3 nucleotides: TGTGCCAGCAGCCCGGACAGGTCCGAGGAGCTGTTTTTT.